Below, 17 T cell receptor beta chains from the same sample are listed, as sequenced in a study of control samples from healthy donors and cancer patients (dated by TCRdb to the early 2020s). The library was prepared using the immunoSEQ multiplex PCR assay. Not all clones reach the TCRdb copy of this immuneACCESS table, which keeps in-frame sequences only. Checked studies attribute under half of the gap to unresolved V genes and leave the rest unexplained. The sample has 100,000 to 150,000 clones on record, approximately 95% of them singletons. The leading ten clones occupy 3.6% of the sample. The sample consisted of blood. These receptors were obtained from a man aged 25 to 40 in good health.

The chain is built from TRBV10-2 and TRBJ2-7; D is ambiguous. The CDR3 has 11 residues. V lost 8 bases and J 0 bases, leaving 5 bases between the germline ends. The germline CDR1 and CDR2 sequences are WSHSY and SAAADI. Written as DNA, the CDR3 is TGCGCCAGCTCGGACTCCTACGAGCAGTACTTC. This sequence encodes CASSDSYEQYF.

The gene calls are TRBV7-8 and TRBJ2-7; D unresolved. V lost 5 bases, J lost 7 bases, and 12 bases lay in between. This CDR3 is 12 amino acids long. Looked up from germline, CDR1 is SGHVS and CDR2 is FQNEAQ. This CDR3 is CASSQNIREQYF. CDR3 coding DNA: TGTGCCAGCAGCCAAAATATACGAGAGCAGTACTTC.

The V call is TRBV9, the J call TRBJ2-3; 7 bases fit TRBD1. The germline V gene has CDR1 SGDLS and CDR2 YYNGEE. This CDR3 comprises 15 residues. J gave up 2 bases and V 0 bases, and 3 bases lay outside the gene matches. CDR3 loop: CASSVVGGVTDTQYF. CDR3 sequence (DNA): TGTGCCAGCAGCGTAGTAGGGGGCGTCACAGATACGCAGTATTTT.

The V call is TRBV30, the J call TRBJ1-2, with no clear D. Germline V gives CDR1 GTSNPN, CDR2 SVGIG (reference sequence). There are 13 residues in the CDR3. Between the trimmed V and J ends, which lost 7 bases and 0 bases, there was a span of 12 bases. The CDR3 DNA reads as TGTGCCTTCATCAAGACCGCTAACTATGGCTACACCTTC. Translating gives CAFIKTANYGYTF. Using reference TRBV30 and TRBJ1-2 for the parts outside the CDR3, the full variable domain is SQTIHQWPATLVQPVGSPLSLECTVEGTSNPNLYWYRQAAGRGLQLLFYSVGIGQISSEVPQNLSASRPQDRQFILSSKKLLLSDSGFYLCAFIKTANYGYTFGSGTRLTVV.

The rearrangement joins TRBV7-2 to TRBJ1-6; D might be TRBD1 (5 bases). CDR1 and CDR2 (germline): SGHTA, FQGNSA. The CDR3 has 16 amino acids. Trimming shortened V by 1 base and J by 9 bases, and 16 bases separated the two germline ends. The DNA of the CDR3 is TGTGCCAGCAGCTTAGTGGGGGGGAGAGGGGTTTCACCCCTCCACTTT. Amino acids: CASSLVGGRGVSPLHF.

V usage is TRBV6-5 and J usage is TRBJ1-3, with 7 bases identical to TRBD1. V gave up 6 bases and J gave up 3 bases; unmatched junction bases: 8. Germline V gene lookup returns CDR1 MNHEY and CDR2 SVGAGI. The CDR3 contains 15 residues. CDR3 residues: CASRADRVSGNTIYF. The CDR3 DNA follows: TGTGCCAGCAGAGCCGACAGGGTCAGTGGAAACACCATATATTTT.

This chain uses TRBV7-2 with TRBJ2-7; D is tentatively TRBD1 or TRBD2 (5 bases each). V was clipped by 5 bases and J by 1 base, with 18 bases between them. CDR1 and CDR2 (germline): SGHTA, FQGNSA. The CDR3 is made up of 16 amino acids. This CDR3 reads CASSDPVGVPSYEQYF. CDR3 DNA: TGTGCCAGCAGCGATCCCGTGGGGGTACCATCCTACGAGCAGTACTTC.

The chain couples TRBV4-2 to TRBJ2-2, with 10 bases that match TRBD1. After removal of 0 bases from V and 5 bases from J, the junction contained 6 bases not matched to a gene. Germline V CDR1 and CDR2: LGHNA, YNFKEQ. The CDR3 length is 17 residues. The CDR3 DNA is TGTGCCAGCAGCCAAGAGTCGGGACAGGGGCCGACCGGGGAGCTGTTTTTT. This encodes CASSQESGQGPTGELFF.

The V gene is TRBV29-1, the J gene TRBJ1-1; D not certain. The CDR3 runs 14 residues. V lost 0 bases and J lost 1, with 9 bases in between. Germline CDR1 reads SQVTM; CDR2 reads ANQGSEA. In nucleotides, the CDR3 is TGCAGCGTTGAAGATGCAGGAACGAACACTGAAGCTTTCTTT. Its protein product is CSVEDAGTNTEAFF.

About this clone itself: Relative to the germline gene, one junction end is altered; a read error may explain this. The V call is TRBV5-5, the J call TRBJ1-3, with TRBD1 as a possible D gene (5 bases). The CDR3 consists of 13 residues. CDR1 and CDR2 from the germline V gene are SGHKS and YYEKEE (reference sequence). DNA of the CDR3: TGTGCCAGCAGCCCCACGGGGGGAAGCACCATATATTTT. The encoded protein is CASSPTGGSTIYF.

The CDR3 bases are TGTGCCTGGACGGGGACAGGGGATGGCTACACCTTC. As protein: CAWTGTGDGYTF. The chain employs TRBV30 and TRBJ1-2; 10 positions agree with TRBD1. The germline V gene encodes CDR1 GTSNPN and CDR2 SVGIG (reference sequence). This CDR3 contains 12 residues. Losses at the gene ends were 4 bases for V and 6 bases for J; bases not matched to a gene: 2.

The V and J genes are TRBV5-1 and TRBJ2-2; 9 bases agree with TRBD1. Germline CDR1 reads SGHRS; CDR2 reads YFSETQ. CDR3 size: 15 residues. V lost 0 bases to trimming and J lost 4 bases; unmatched junction nucleotides: 1. In nucleotides, the CDR3 is TGCGCCAGCAGCTTGGTGGGACAGGGCACCGGGGAGCTGTTTTTT. Translated, it gives CASSLVGQGTGELFF.

The J gene is TRBJ1-4, the V gene TRBV5-1; D not certain. CDR1 SGHRS and CDR2 YFSETQ come from the germline V gene. Trimming took 1 base from V and 3 from J, leaving 7 bases between them. The CDR3 contains 14 residues. The CDR3 spells CASSLSQANEKLFF. The CDR3 region has the DNA TGCGCCAGCAGCTTGTCTCAGGCTAATGAAAAACTGTTTTTT. The full variable domain, in which reference TRBV5-1 and TRBJ1-4 provide the parts outside the CDR3, is KAGVTQTPRYLIKTRGQQVTLSCSPISGHRSVSWYQQTPGQGLQFLFEYFSETQRNKGNFPGRFSGRQFSNSRSEMNVSTLELGDSALYLCASSLSQANEKLFFGSGTQLSVL.

The chain combines TRBV19 with TRBJ2-7; 10 bases fit TRBD1. Looked up from germline, CDR1 is LNHDA and CDR2 is SQIVND (reference sequence). Trimming cost V 5 bases and J 1 base; bases outside gene matches: 11. The CDR3 runs to 17 residues. CDR3 coding DNA: TGTGCCAGTAGTTCGCTACCGGGACAGGGGATTTCCTACGAGCAGTACTTC. Amino acid sequence: CASSSLPGQGISYEQYF. The full variable domain, in which reference TRBV19 and TRBJ2-7 provide the parts outside the CDR3, is DGGITQSPKYLFRKEGQNVTLSCEQNLNHDAMYWYRQDPGQGLRLIYYSQIVNDFQKGDIAEGYSVSREKKESFPLTVTSAQKNPTAFYLCASSSLPGQGISYEQYFGPGTRLTVT.

V is TRBV6-6 and J is TRBJ2-5; 13 positions match TRBD2. Trimming cost V 2 bases and J 5 bases; bases outside gene matches: 5. CDR1 is MNHNY and CDR2 is SVGAGI in the germline V gene (reference sequence). The CDR3 has 16 amino acids. CDR3 nucleotides: TGTGCCAGCAGTTACAGACTAGCGGGGGGCCAGGAGACCCAGTACTTC. This sequence encodes CASSYRLAGGQETQYF.

The V gene is TRBV3-1 (or the pseudogene TRBV3-2), the J gene TRBJ1-5, with 9 nucleotides matching TRBD1. J gave up 5 bases and V 0 bases, and 17 bases lay outside the gene matches. The germline V gene encodes CDR1 LGHDT and CDR2 YNNKEL (reference sequence). This CDR3 region has 20 residues. This CDR3 reads CASSQDRGQGQAGYDQPQHF. The CDR3 nucleotides are TGTGCCAGCAGCCAAGATAGGGGACAGGGTCAGGCTGGCTACGATCAGCCCCAGCATTTT.

CDR3 in amino acids: CASSLTWTGTTLDQPQHF. The CDR3 DNA reads as TGTGCCAGCAGTTTAACCTGGACAGGAACAACCCTTGATCAGCCCCAGCATTTT. The chain employs TRBV28 and TRBJ1-5; 7 bases are shared with TRBD1. Germline assignment: CDR1 MDHEN and CDR2 SYDVKM. CDR3 size: 18 residues. Unmatched junction bases numbered 15, after V lost 2 bases and J lost 5 bases. Variable domain in full (rest from reference TRBV28 and TRBJ1-5): DVKVTQSSRYLVKRTGEKVFLECVQDMDHENMFWYRQDPGLGLRLIYFSYDVKMKEKGDIPEGYSVSREKKERFSLILESASTNQTSMYLCASSLTWTGTTLDQPQHFGDGTRLSIL.